This is a list of T cell receptor beta chains from one sample in a study of T cell responses to AZD1222 COVID-19 vaccine. Sequenced by immunoSEQ multiplex PCR; TCRdb stores in-frame clones only, minus some. Seen here are 140,000 or so clones, approximately 90% observed once, and the top ten hold about 4%. Sequencing was performed on peripheral blood, taken 28 days after the second AZD1222 dose. The source is an adult who received the AZD1222 COVID-19 vaccine. Each CDR3 is given with its conserved first and last residue.

V gene	J gene	CDR3 protein
TRBV7-2	TRBJ2-7	CASSLVMNSGGPGYEQYF
TRBV2	TRBJ1-1	CASTPRRNTEAFF
TRBV7-2	TRBJ1-4	CASSLRRAPNEKLFF
TRBV7-9	TRBJ2-3	CASSLDHSTDTQYF
TRBV4-1	TRBJ2-5	CASSQGAGTGTQYF
TRBV2	TRBJ1-3	CASSERGGNTIYF
TRBV7-9	TRBJ2-7	CASSLGAYEQYF
TRBV18	TRBJ1-5	CASSAGANQPQHF
TRBV7-3	TRBJ2-7	CAASTDRDEQYF
TRBV4-1	TRBJ2-7	CASSPGVASGTGGQYF
TRBV24-1	TRBJ1-5	CATSDSGVRPQHF
TRBV11-3	TRBJ1-6	CASSRVRNSPLHF
TRBV4-1	TRBJ2-6	CASSQGGGPHGANVLTF
TRBV9	TRBJ1-1	CASSVDDFQEAFF
TRBV29-1	TRBJ1-4	CSVGHNGEKLFF
TRBV19	TRBJ2-1	CASSISGDPLGDEQFF
TRBV18	TRBJ2-2	CASSPLTGDTGELFF
TRBV28	TRBJ1-4	CASSSPGQSNEKLFF
TRBV27	TRBJ2-7	CASSPKQGPLGQYF
TRBV19	TRBJ1-4	CASRISRAAFNEKLFF
TRBV6-5	TRBJ2-5	CASSSLTSGKKETQYF
TRBV24-1	TRBJ2-3	CATSDLSADTDTQYF
TRBV4-2	TRBJ2-3	CASSYRDSLGDTQYF
TRBV5-1	TRBJ2-7	CASSLGMFYEQYF
TRBV5-4	TRBJ2-1	CASSLGLAQYNEQFF
TRBV5-4	TRBJ1-1	CASSLVEASQVGAFF
TRBV7-7	TRBJ2-2	CASSPRTVSTGELFF
TRBV2	TRBJ1-2	CASTFSGHGYTF